These 15 T cell receptor beta chains originate from one sample sequenced in a study of cytomegalovirus exposure and HLA in healthy donors. Only in-frame clones appear in the TCRdb table, and some are missing; sequencing was by immunoSEQ multiplex PCR. This table holds more than 300,000 clones, 70% to 90% found once. Sequenced: PBMCs. These receptors originate from a woman between 18 and 30 years old in good health and CMV-seronegative.

This clone was recorded a few times. The chain joins TRBV18 to TRBJ1-4; no clear D. V was shortened by 4 bases and J by 7 bases, with 13 bases between the two germline ends. CDR1 and CDR2 (germline): KGHSH, LQKENI. The CDR3 runs 14 residues. For the CDR3, the DNA is TGTGCCAGCTCACAATCCCAAATCAGTGAAAAACTGTTTTTT. Amino acid sequence: CASSQSQISEKLFF.

The chain joins TRBV10-3 to TRBJ2-1; D is perhaps TRBD2 (6 bases). The germline CDR1 and CDR2 sequences are ENHRY and SYGVKD. CDR3 length equals 17 residues. Trimming cost V 4 bases and J 10 bases, with 26 bases left between them. The CDR3 sequence is CAISGFLTWGGGKEQFF. CDR3 bases: TGTGCCATCAGTGGTTTTCTGACTTGGGGAGGAGGTAAGGAGCAGTTCTTC.

V usage is TRBV9 and J usage is TRBJ2-7; 11 nucleotides line up with TRBD2. The germline gives CDR1 SGDLS, CDR2 YYNGEE. The CDR3 consists of 18 residues. With V trimmed by 2 bases and J by 3 bases, 13 bases remained unmatched. As DNA, the CDR3 is TGTGCCAGCAGCGTCGGGGCTAGCGGGAGGCTTACTTACTACGAGCAGTACTTC. The encoded protein is CASSVGASGRLTYYEQYF.

This chain joins TRBV6-5 and TRBJ2-1; D remains unclear. CDR1 and CDR2 (germline): MNHEY, SVGAGI. V lost 7 bases to trimming and J lost 9 bases, with 10 bases between them. The CDR3 consists of 11 residues. The CDR3 protein is CASNWFGEQFF. CDR3 in DNA: TGTGCCAGCAACTGGTTCGGTGAGCAGTTCTTC.

The gene calls are TRBV9 and TRBJ2-5; a possible D gene is TRBD2 (5 bases). V was pared by 3 bases and J by 5 bases, with 11 bases between. The V gene's germline CDR1 is SGDLS and CDR2 YYNGEE. There are 13 residues in the CDR3. CDR3 protein: CASSAAPGETQYF. In DNA, the CDR3 is TGTGCCAGCAGCGCAGCCCCGGGGGAGACCCAGTACTTC.

V is TRBV7-9 and J is TRBJ1-2; 9 positions match TRBD1. Germline CDR1 and CDR2: SEHNR and FQNEAQ (reference sequence). This CDR3 region has 14 residues. Trimming cost V 5 bases and J 8 bases; bases outside gene matches: 9. CDR3 protein: CASSLIQGAVGYTF. In DNA, the CDR3 is TGTGCCAGCAGCCTTATACAGGGGGCTGTAGGCTACACCTTC.

The rearrangement joins TRBV4-3 to TRBJ2-2; D possibly corresponds to TRBD2 (6 bases). Germline assignment: CDR1 LGHNA and CDR2 YSLEER. V lost 4 bases and J 7 bases, leaving 13 bases between the germline ends. This CDR3 is built from 14 residues. CDR3 region: CASSPRLDSGELFF. CDR3 bases: TGCGCCAGCAGCCCAAGACTAGACAGCGGGGAGCTGTTTTTT.

This chain joins TRBV27 and TRBJ2-1; D is possibly TRBD2 (6 bases). In germline, CDR1 is MNHEY, CDR2 SMNVEV (reference sequence). Trimming took off 3 bases at V and 0 bases at J, with 15 bases between the two ends. This CDR3 spans 17 amino acids. The CDR3 region is CASSFLPSDSSYNEQFF. For the CDR3, the DNA is TGTGCCAGCAGTTTTCTACCTAGCGATAGCTCCTACAATGAGCAGTTCTTC.

The sample holds one count of this clone. The chain carries TRBV9 and TRBJ2-7; the D gene is possibly TRBD1 (6 bases). The CDR3 is 18 amino acids. Germline V gene sequence: CDR1 SGDLS, CDR2 YYNGEE. The V and J ends lost 0 bases and 6 bases respectively, with 25 bases between them. The DNA for the CDR3 is TGTGCCAGCAGCGTAGCTACCGGTGGCCGGGACACTATATCCGAGCAGTACTTC. Encoded protein: CASSVATGGRDTISEQYF. The variable domain in full, completed from reference TRBV9 and TRBJ2-7, reads DSGVTQTPKHLITATGQRVTLRCSPRSGDLSVYWYQQSLDQGLQFLIQYYNGEERAKGNILERFSAQQFPDLHSELNLSSLELGDSALYFCASSVATGGRDTISEQYFGPGTRLTVT.

This clone was observed once. The chain couples TRBV6-1 to TRBJ2-3, with D hard to call. The germline CDR1 and CDR2 sequences are MNHNS and SASEGT. This CDR3 contains 12 residues. Trimming took 1 base from V and 4 from J, leaving 3 bases between them. The CDR3 protein is CASSEVADTQYF. CDR3 DNA: TGTGCCAGCAGTGAAGTCGCAGATACGCAGTATTTT.

This clone was observed once. The chain employs TRBV15 and TRBJ2-3; 7 bases line up with TRBD1. V gave up 0 bases and J gave up 2 bases; unmatched junction bases: 2. Germline V gives CDR1 LNHNV, CDR2 YYDKDF (reference sequence). The CDR3 consists of 15 residues. The CDR3 DNA reads as TGTGCCACCAGCAGAGACGGGACAGTCACAGATACGCAGTATTTT. This encodes CATSRDGTVTDTQYF.

J is TRBJ2-7 and V is TRBV11-2; D might be TRBD1 (5 bases). V gave up 1 base and J gave up 5 bases, with 12 bases separating them. This CDR3 spans 14 amino acids. The germline CDR1 and CDR2 sequences are SGHAT and FQNNGV. As DNA, the CDR3 is TGTGCCAGCAGCTTAGGGGGAACAGGCAACGAGCAGTACTTC. Its translation: CASSLGGTGNEQYF.

V gene TRBV28 combines with J gene TRBJ2-2, with D perhaps TRBD1 (6 bases). Germline CDR1 is MDHEN and CDR2 is SYDVKM. Trimming shortened V by 5 bases and J by 6 bases, and 10 bases separated the two germline ends. The CDR3 loop spans 13 amino acids. The CDR3 nucleotides are TGTGCCAGCAGTGGCCAGGGGCCCGGGGAGCTGTTTTTT. It codes for CASSGQGPGELFF.

This chain connects TRBV5-4 to TRBJ1-2, with TRBD1 identical over 9 bases. CDR3 size: 15 residues. Trimming took 2 bases from V and 8 from J; bases not matched to a gene: 10. Germline CDR1 and CDR2: SGHNT and YYREEE (reference sequence). The CDR3, as DNA: TGTGCCAGCAGCTTCAAAACAGGGGGCGCATGGGGCTACACCTTC. It encodes CASSFKTGGAWGYTF.

This clone was seen a handful of times. The rearrangement joins TRBV7-2 to TRBJ1-5; D not certain. Trimming removed 1 base from V and 3 bases from J, with 7 bases in between. The CDR3 sequence is 14 residues long. CDR1 and CDR2 from the germline V gene are SGHTA and FQGNSA. CDR3 region: CASSLEVDNQPQHF. The CDR3 coding sequence is TGTGCCAGCAGCTTAGAAGTAGACAATCAGCCCCAGCATTTT.